Given below is one T cell receptor beta chain in context. Its matching antigen is unknown. Trimming removed 2 bases from V and 3 bases from J; junction bases left unmatched: 4. Germline V gene data show CDR1 as ENHRY and CDR2 as SYGVKD. The CDR3 spans 15 residues. TCRdb's copy holds only in-frame clones and misses some; the assay was immunoSEQ multiplex PCR. The sample has 75,000 to 100,000 clones, approximately 87% seen once. This sample is part of a study of T cell responses to AZD1222 COVID-19 vaccine. Study outcomes and limitations: Two AZD1222 administrations were followed by greater Spike-specific TCR breadth and depth. A reported finding is that nearly half of spike-specific TCRs target unmutated variant regions. Baseline seropositivity characterized only a handful of AZD1222 recipients. Sampling captured repertoires only after the peak T cell response.

The sequence was obtained from an adult in good health. This specimen was peripheral blood, taken on day 0 of AZD1222 vaccination. The gene calls are TRBV10-3 and TRBJ2-7; 10 positions match TRBD1. DNA for the CDR3: TGTGCCATCAGTGAGCCGGACAGGGGGAACTACGAGCAGTACTTC. It encodes CAISEPDRGNYEQYF.